This T cell receptor beta chain was retrieved from a study of blood T cell repertoires in COVID-19. V lost 6 bases to trimming and J lost 3 bases, with 11 bases between them. The germline V gene has CDR1 LNHDA and CDR2 SQIVND (reference sequence). The CDR3 consists of 13 residues. TCRdb's copy holds only in-frame clones and misses some; the assay was immunoSEQ multiplex PCR. The sample includes roughly 170,000 clones, less than 90% seen only once; the top ten take about a fifth. The rearrangement links TRBV19 to TRBJ1-2, with D maybe TRBD1 (6 bases). This clonotype was obtained from a man in his 70s with active or convalescent COVID-19. Material: peripheral blood. CDR3: CASRDPGDYGYTF. The CDR3 nucleotides read TGTGCCAGTAGGGACCCAGGGGACTATGGCTACACCTTC.